Ten or more counts support the clone carrying this T cell receptor (beta chain). Its antigen is not known. The CDR3 totals 15 residues. Trimming stripped 1 base from V and 2 bases from J, with 10 bases between. Per germline, CDR1 SGHTA and CDR2 FQGNSA. TCR beta CDR3 sequences were amplified from RNA transcripts. RT-PCR in the first round (using the HTBI primer set) targeted the TCR CDR3. A single record per CDR3 protein comes from TCRdb applying MiXCR to the multiplex PCR reads. The sample carries roughly 420,000 distinct CDR3 sequences, 15% to 18% recorded once. Patients aged 18 to 65 had newly diagnosed hyperthyroidism of under 2 months' duration. These data originate in a study of T cells in Graves' hyperthyroidism and ophthalmopathy. Study-wide results and caveats: Most thyroid-expanded clonotypes above 0.001 were also found in blood.

The sample was blood. The clonotype was recovered from a woman under 30 with Graves' hyperthyroidism. The chain couples TRBV7-2 to TRBJ2-3; D may match TRBD1 or TRBD2 (5 bases each). The DNA of the CDR3 is TGTGCCAGCAGCTTAGGTTGGGGGATCACAGATACGCAGTATTTT. It encodes CASSLGWGITDTQYF.